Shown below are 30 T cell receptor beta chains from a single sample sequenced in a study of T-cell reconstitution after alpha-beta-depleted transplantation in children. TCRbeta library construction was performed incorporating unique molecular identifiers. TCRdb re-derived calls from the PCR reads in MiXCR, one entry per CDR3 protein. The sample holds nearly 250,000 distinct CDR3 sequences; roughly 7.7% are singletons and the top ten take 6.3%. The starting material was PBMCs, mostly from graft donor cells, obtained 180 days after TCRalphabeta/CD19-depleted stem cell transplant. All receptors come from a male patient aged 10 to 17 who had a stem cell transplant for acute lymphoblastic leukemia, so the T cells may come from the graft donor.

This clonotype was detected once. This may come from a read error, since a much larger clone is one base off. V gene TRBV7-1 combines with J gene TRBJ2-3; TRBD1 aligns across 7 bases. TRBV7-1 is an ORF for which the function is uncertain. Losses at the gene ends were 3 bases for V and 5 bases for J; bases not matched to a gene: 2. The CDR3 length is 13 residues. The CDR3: CASSSAGGDTQYF. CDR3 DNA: TGTGCCAGCAGCTCTGCAGGGGGAGATACGCAGTATTTT.

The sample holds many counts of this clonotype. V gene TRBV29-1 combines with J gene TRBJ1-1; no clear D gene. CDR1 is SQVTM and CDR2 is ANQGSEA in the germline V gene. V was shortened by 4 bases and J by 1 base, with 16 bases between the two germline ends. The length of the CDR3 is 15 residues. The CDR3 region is CSVAVRSQPNTEAFF. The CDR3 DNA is TGCAGCGTTGCTGTAAGGTCGCAGCCGAACACTGAAGCTTTCTTT.

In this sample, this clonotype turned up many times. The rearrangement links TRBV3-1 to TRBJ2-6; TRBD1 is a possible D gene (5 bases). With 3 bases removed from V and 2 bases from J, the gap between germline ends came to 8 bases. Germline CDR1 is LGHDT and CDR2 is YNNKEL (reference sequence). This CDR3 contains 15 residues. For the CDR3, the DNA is TGTGCCAGCAGCCAGCAGGGAACTGGGGCCAACGTCCTGACTTTC. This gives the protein CASSQQGTGANVLTF. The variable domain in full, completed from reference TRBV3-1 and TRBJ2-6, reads DTAVSQTPKYLVTQMGNDKSIKCEQNLGHDTMYWYKQDSKKFLKIMFSYNNKELIINETVPNRFSPKSPDKAHLNLHINSLELGDSAVYFCASSQQGTGANVLTFGAGSRLTVL.

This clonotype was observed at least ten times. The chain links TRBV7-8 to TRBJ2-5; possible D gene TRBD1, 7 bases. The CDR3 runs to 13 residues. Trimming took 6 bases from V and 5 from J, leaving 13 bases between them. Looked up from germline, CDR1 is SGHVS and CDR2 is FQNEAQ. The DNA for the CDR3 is TGTGCCAGCAGATGGAGGGGGCGGGAGACCCAGTACTTC. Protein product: CASRWRGRETQYF.

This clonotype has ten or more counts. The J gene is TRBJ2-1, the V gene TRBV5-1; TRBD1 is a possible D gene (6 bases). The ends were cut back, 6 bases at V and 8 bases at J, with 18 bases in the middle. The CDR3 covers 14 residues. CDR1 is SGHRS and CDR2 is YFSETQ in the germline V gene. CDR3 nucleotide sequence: TGCGCCAGCAAGGGGGACGGGTCCGGTTATGAGCAGTTCTTC. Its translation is CASKGDGSGYEQFF.

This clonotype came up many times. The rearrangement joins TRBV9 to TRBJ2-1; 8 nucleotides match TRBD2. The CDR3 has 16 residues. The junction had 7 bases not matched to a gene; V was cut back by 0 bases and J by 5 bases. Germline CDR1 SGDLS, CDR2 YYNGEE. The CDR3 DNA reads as TGTGCCAGCAGCGTAGCCGCCGGGACTAGGCACAATGAGCAGTTCTTC. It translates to CASSVAAGTRHNEQFF.

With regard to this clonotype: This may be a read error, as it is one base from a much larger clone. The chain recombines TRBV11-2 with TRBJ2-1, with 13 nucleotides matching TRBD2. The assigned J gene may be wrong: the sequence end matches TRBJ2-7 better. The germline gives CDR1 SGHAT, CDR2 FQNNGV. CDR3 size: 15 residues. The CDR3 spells CASSHTSGGANEQYF. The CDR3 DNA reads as TGTGCCAGCAGCCATACTAGCGGGGGGGCTAATGAGCAGTACTTC.

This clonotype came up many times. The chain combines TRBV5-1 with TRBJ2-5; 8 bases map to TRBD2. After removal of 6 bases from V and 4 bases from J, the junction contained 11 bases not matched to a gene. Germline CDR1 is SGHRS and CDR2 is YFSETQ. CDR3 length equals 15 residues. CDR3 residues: CASNEESGRRETQYF. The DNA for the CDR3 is TGCGCCAGCAACGAGGAAAGCGGGAGAAGAGAGACCCAGTACTTC. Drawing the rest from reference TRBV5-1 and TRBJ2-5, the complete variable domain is KAGVTQTPRYLIKTRGQQVTLSCSPISGHRSVSWYQQTPGQGLQFLFEYFSETQRNKGNFPGRFSGRQFSNSRSEMNVSTLELGDSALYLCASNEESGRRETQYFGPGTRLLVL.

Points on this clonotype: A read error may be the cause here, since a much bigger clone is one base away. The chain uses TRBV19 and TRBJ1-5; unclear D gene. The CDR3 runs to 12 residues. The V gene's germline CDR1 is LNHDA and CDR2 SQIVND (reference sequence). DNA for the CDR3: TGTGCCAGTAGTATGGTAAGGCAGCGCCAGCATTTT. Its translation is CASSMVRQRQHF.

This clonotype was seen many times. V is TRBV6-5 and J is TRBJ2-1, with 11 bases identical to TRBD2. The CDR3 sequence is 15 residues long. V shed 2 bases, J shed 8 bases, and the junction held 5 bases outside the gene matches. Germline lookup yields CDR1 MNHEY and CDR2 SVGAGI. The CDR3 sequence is CASSYSSGRGHEQFF. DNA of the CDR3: TGTGCCAGCAGTTACAGTAGCGGGAGGGGACATGAGCAGTTCTTC.

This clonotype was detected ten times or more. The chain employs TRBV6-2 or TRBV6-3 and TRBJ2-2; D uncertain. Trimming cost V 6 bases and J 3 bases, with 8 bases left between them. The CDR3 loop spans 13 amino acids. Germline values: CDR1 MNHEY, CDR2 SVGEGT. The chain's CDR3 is CASRGRYTGELFF. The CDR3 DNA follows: TGTGCCAGCAGGGGAAGGTACACCGGGGAGCTGTTTTTT.

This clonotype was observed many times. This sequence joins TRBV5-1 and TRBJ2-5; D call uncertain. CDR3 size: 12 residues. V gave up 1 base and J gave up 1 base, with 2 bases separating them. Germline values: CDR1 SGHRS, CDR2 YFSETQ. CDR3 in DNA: TGCGCCAGCAGCTTGACCCAAGAGACCCAGTACTTC. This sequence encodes CASSLTQETQYF.

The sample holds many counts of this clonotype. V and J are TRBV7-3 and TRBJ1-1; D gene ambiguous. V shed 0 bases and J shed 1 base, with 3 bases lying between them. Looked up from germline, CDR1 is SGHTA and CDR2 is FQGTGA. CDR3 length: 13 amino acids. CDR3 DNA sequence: TGTGCCAGCAGCTTAACGCCGAACACTGAAGCTTTCTTT. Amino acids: CASSLTPNTEAFF.

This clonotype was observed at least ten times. The CDR3 bases are TGCAGTGCTAGAGGCGCAGGGATCGGTACTGAAGCTTTCTTT. This codes for CSARGAGIGTEAFF. The V call is TRBV20-1, the J call TRBJ1-1, with D tentatively TRBD1 (5 bases). This CDR3 has 14 amino acids. V lost 1 base, J lost 5 bases, and 14 bases lay in between. Germline V gene data show CDR1 as DFQATT and CDR2 as SNEGSKA (reference sequence).

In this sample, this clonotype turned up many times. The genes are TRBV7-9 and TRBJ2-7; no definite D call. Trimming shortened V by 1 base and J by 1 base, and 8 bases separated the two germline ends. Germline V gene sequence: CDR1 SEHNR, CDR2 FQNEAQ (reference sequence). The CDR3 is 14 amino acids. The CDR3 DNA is TGTGCCAGCAGCTTAGTGGCAGCTTCCTACGAGCAGTACTTC. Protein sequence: CASSLVAASYEQYF.

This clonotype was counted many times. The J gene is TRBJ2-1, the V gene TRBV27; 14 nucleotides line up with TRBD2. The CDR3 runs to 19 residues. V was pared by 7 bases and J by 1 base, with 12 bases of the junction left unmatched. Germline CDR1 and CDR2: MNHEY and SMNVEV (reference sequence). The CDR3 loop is CASTLRGLAGEVSYNEQFF. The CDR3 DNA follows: TGTGCCAGCACTCTTAGGGGACTAGCGGGAGAAGTTTCCTACAATGAGCAGTTCTTC.

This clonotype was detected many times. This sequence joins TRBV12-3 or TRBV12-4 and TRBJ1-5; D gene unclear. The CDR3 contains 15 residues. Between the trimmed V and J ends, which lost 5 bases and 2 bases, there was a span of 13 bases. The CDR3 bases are TGTGCCAGCAGTCCCCGGGGTTGGGGCAATCAGCCCCAGCATTTT. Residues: CASSPRGWGNQPQHF.

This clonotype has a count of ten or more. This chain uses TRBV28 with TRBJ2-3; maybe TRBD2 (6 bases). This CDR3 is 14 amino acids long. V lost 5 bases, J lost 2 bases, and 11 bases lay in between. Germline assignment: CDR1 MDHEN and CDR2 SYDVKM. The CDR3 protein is CASSPRDFTDTQYF. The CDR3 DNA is TGTGCCAGCAGTCCCCGGGACTTCACAGATACGCAGTATTTT. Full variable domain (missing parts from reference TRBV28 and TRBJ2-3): DVKVTQSSRYLVKRTGEKVFLECVQDMDHENMFWYRQDPGLGLRLIYFSYDVKMKEKGDIPEGYSVSREKKERFSLILESASTNQTSMYLCASSPRDFTDTQYFGPGTRLTVL.

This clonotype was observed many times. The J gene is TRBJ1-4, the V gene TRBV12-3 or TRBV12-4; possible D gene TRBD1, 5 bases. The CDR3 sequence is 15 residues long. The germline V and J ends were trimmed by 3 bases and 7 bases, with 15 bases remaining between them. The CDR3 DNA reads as TGTGCCAGCAGTTTGGGGGGGAGGGCTGGTGAAAAACTGTTTTTT. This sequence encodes CASSLGGRAGEKLFF.

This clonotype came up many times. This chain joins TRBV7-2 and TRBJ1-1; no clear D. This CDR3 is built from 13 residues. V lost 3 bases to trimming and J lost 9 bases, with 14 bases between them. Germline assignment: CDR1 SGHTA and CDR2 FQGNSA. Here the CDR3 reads CASSLGQSMKAFF. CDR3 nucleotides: TGTGCCAGCAGCTTGGGCCAGTCCATGAAAGCTTTCTTT.

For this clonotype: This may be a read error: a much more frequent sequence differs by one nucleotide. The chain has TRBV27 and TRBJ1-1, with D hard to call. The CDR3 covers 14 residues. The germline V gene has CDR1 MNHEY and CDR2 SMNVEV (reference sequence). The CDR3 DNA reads TGTGCCAGCACTCCCGGCGGTCCGAACACTGACGCTTTCTTT. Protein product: CASTPGGPNTDAFF.

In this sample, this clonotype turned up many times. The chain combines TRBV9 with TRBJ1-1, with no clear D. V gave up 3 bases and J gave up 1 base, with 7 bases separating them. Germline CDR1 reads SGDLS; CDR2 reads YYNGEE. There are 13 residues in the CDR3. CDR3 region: CASSAPGNTEAFF. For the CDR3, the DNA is TGTGCCAGCAGCGCCCCGGGGAACACTGAAGCTTTCTTT.

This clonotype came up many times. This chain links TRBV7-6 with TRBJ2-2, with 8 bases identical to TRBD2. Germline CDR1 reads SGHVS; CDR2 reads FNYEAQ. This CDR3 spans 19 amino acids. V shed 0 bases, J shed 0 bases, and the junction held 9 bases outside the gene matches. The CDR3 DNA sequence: TGTGCCAGCAGCTTAGCCCTTAGCGGGACCGATACGAACACCGGGGAGCTGTTTTTT. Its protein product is CASSLALSGTDTNTGELFF.

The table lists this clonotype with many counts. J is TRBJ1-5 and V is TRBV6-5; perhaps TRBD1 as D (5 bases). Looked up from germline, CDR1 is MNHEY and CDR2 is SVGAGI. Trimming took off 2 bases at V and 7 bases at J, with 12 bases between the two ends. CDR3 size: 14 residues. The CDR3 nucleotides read TGTGCCAGCAGTTACGGGGCAGGGTGGCAGCCCCAGCATTTT. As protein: CASSYGAGWQPQHF.

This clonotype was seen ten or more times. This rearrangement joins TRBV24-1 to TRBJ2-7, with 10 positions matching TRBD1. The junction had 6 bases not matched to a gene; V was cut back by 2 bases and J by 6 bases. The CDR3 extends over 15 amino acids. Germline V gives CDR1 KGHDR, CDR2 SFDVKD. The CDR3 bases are TGTGCCACCAGTGATTCGGGACAGGGGCCCTCCGAGCAGTACTTC. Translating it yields CATSDSGQGPSEQYF.

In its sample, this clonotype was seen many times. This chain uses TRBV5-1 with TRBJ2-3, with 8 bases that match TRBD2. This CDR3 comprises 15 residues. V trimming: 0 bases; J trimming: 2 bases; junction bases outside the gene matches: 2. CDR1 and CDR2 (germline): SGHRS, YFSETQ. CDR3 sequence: CASSLAGRATDTQYF. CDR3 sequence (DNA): TGCGCCAGCAGCTTGGCCGGGAGGGCCACAGATACGCAGTATTTT.

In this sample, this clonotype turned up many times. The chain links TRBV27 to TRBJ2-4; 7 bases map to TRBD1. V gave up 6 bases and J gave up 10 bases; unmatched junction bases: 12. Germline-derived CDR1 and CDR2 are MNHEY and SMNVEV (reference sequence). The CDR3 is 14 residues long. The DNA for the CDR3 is TGTGCCAGCAGAGATCAGGGGGAGTTAGGAATTCAGTACTTC. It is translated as CASRDQGELGIQYF.

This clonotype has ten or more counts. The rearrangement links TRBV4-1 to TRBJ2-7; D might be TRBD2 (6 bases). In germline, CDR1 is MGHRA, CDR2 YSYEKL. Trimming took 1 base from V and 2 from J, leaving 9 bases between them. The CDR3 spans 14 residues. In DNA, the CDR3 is TGCGCCAGCAGCCAAGTACTAGCAACCTACGAGCAGTACTTC. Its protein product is CASSQVLATYEQYF.

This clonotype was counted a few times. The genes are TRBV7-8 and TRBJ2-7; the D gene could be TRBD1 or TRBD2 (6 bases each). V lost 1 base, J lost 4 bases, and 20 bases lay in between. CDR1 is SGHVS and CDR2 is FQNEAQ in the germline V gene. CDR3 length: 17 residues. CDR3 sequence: CASSLVGAGYKAYEQYF. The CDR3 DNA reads TGTGCCAGCAGCTTAGTGGGGGCGGGGTACAAGGCTTACGAGCAGTACTTC.

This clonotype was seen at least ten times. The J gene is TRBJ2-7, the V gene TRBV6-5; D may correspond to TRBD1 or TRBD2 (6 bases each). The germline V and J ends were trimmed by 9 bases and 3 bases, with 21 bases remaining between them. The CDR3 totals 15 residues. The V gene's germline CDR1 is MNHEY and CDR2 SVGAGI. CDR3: CASRTAPIGGYEQYF. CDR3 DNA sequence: TGTGCCAGTCGGACAGCGCCTATCGGGGGCTACGAGCAGTACTTC.